One and the same sample provided the 10 T cell receptor beta chains below, sequenced in a study of T-cell reconstitution after alpha-beta-depleted transplantation in children. Using unique molecular identifiers, the investigators prepared the TCRbeta library. MiXCR, run by TCRdb on the PCR reads, gives a single entry per CDR3 protein. The sample lists 600,000 to 800,000 distinct CDR3 sequences, around 13% occurring once. The sequencing used PBMCs, collected before TCRalphabeta/CD19-depleted stem cell transplant. All receptors come from a girl under 10 years old with congenital amegakaryocytic thrombocytopenia, due to receive a stem cell transplant.

The chain couples TRBV5-1 to TRBJ2-3; maybe TRBD2 (6 bases). The germline V gene has CDR1 SGHRS and CDR2 YFSETQ. CDR3 size: 16 residues. V lost 7 bases to trimming and J lost 0 bases, with 18 bases between them. The chain's CDR3 is CASAPKELASTDTQYF. The CDR3 DNA sequence: TGCGCCAGCGCCCCGAAGGAGCTAGCGAGCACAGATACGCAGTATTTT.

This clonotype was seen a handful of times. The gene calls are TRBV15 and TRBJ2-7; 7 bases line up with TRBD1. The J segment lost 2 bases and the V segment lost 2 bases, leaving 9 bases of the junction unmatched. CDR3 length: 16 residues. Germline V lookup: CDR1 LNHNV, CDR2 YYDKDF (reference sequence). Written as DNA, the CDR3 is TGTGCCACCAGCAGATTGGTGACAGGGACAACCTACGAGCAGTACTTC. Translated: CATSRLVTGTTYEQYF.

The V call is TRBV5-1, the J call TRBJ2-7, with 9 bases identical to TRBD1. Germline CDR1 is SGHRS and CDR2 is YFSETQ. The CDR3 covers 13 residues. Trimming removed 4 bases from V and 5 bases from J; junction bases left unmatched: 4. This CDR3 is CASSIRDRDEQYF. CDR3 coding DNA: TGCGCCAGCAGCATCCGGGACAGGGACGAGCAGTACTTC.

This clonotype was counted ten times or more. This rearrangement joins TRBV4-1 to TRBJ2-5; 7 bases line up with TRBD2. The V and J ends lost 0 bases and 5 bases, in that order; junction bases with no gene match: 6. This CDR3 comprises 15 residues. Germline CDR1 and CDR2: MGHRA and YSYEKL. Here the CDR3 reads CASSQDGRGDETQYF. CDR3 bases: TGCGCCAGCAGCCAAGATGGCCGGGGGGACGAGACCCAGTACTTC.

This clonotype was seen more than once but under ten times. CDR3 region: CSVEESPANTEAFF. For the CDR3, the DNA is TGCAGCGTTGAAGAGTCCCCGGCAAACACTGAAGCTTTCTTT. This chain uses TRBV29-1 with TRBJ1-1, with D unresolved. The CDR3 spans 14 residues. Germline assignment: CDR1 SQVTM and CDR2 ANQGSEA. Trimming removed 0 bases at V and 2 bases at J, with 10 bases between.

This rearrangement joins TRBV20-1 to TRBJ2-5; TRBD2 aligns across 10 bases. The V gene end was trimmed by 4 bases and the J gene end by 5 bases; junction bases not matched to a gene: 7. CDR1 DFQATT and CDR2 SNEGSKA come from the germline V gene (reference sequence). The CDR3 totals 14 residues. CDR3 loop: CSATGLARLETQYF. In DNA, the CDR3 is TGCAGTGCTACGGGACTAGCGAGATTGGAGACCCAGTACTTC.

This clonotype appeared many times. The chain joins TRBV10-3 to TRBJ2-5; tentative D call: TRBD1 (5 bases). Trimming removed 3 bases from V and 2 bases from J, with 13 bases in between. Germline CDR1 and CDR2: ENHRY and SYGVKD. CDR3 length: 15 residues. The CDR3 DNA reads as TGTGCCATCAGTGATGTCAGGGATCGGCAAGAGACCCAGTACTTC. Residues: CAISDVRDRQETQYF.

This clonotype was counted ten times or more. The chain links TRBV5-1 to TRBJ2-2; D unresolved. V lost 5 bases and J 4 bases, leaving 6 bases between the germline ends. Germline V gives CDR1 SGHRS, CDR2 YFSETQ. This CDR3 has 12 amino acids. CDR3 protein: CASSSTTGELFF. CDR3 DNA sequence: TGCGCCAGCAGTTCCACCACCGGGGAGCTGTTTTTT. The full variable domain, rest sourced from reference TRBV5-1 and TRBJ2-2, is KAGVTQTPRYLIKTRGQQVTLSCSPISGHRSVSWYQQTPGQGLQFLFEYFSETQRNKGNFPGRFSGRQFSNSRSEMNVSTLELGDSALYLCASSSTTGELFFGEGSRLTVL.

The gene calls are TRBV4-2 and TRBJ2-3; 7 nucleotides line up with TRBD2. J was trimmed by 1 base and V by 6 bases; bases with no gene match: 7. The CDR3 loop spans 15 amino acids. Germline V lookup: CDR1 LGHNA, CDR2 YNFKEQ. CDR3 residues: CASRVSAGGTDTQYF. The CDR3, as DNA: TGTGCCAGCAGGGTTTCCGCGGGAGGCACAGATACGCAGTATTTT.

At least ten counts were recorded for this clonotype. J is TRBJ2-1 and V is TRBV5-1; 8 bases line up with TRBD2. CDR3 length equals 14 residues. Germline values: CDR1 SGHRS, CDR2 YFSETQ. V shed 4 bases, J shed 8 bases, and the junction held 8 bases outside the gene matches. Written as DNA, the CDR3 is TGCGCCAGCAGCGCCCAGCGGGAGTTGGATGAGCAGTTCTTC. It yields the protein CASSAQRELDEQFF.